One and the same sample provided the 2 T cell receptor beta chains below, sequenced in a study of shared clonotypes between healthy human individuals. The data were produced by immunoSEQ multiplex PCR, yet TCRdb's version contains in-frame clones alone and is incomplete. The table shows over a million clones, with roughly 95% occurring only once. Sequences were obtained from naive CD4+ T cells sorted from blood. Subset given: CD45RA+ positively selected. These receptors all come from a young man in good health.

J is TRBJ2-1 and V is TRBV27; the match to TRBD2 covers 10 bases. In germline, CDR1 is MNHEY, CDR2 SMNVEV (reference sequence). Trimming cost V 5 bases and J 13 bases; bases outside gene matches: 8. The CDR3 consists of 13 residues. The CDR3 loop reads CASSPSSGSPQFF. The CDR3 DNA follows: TGTGCCAGCAGTCCCTCTAGCGGGAGCCCCCAGTTCTTC.

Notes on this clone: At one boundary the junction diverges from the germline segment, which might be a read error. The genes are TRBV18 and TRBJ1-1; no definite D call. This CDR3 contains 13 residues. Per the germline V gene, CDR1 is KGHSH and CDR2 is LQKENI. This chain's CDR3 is CASSPGVGSETFF. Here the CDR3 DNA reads TGTGCCAGCTCACCAGGGGTAGGGTCTGAAACTTTCTTT.